A single TCR beta chain is shown here with its context. The data are from a study of technical replicates of blood from several donors. Produced via immunoSEQ multiplex PCR; TCRdb's table is partial and in-frame only. The table lists around 98,000 clones, approximately 96% of them singletons. The CDR3 covers 14 residues. Germline V gene lookup returns CDR1 SGHTA and CDR2 FQGTGA. V was pared by 1 base and J by 6 bases, with 11 bases between. This TCR came from a human donor in good health. Specimen: T cells isolated from PBMCs. This sequence joins TRBV7-3 and TRBJ2-3, with D maybe TRBD1 (6 bases). The CDR3 DNA sequence: TGTGCCAGCAGCTTAAGGGGGCCCCTGGATACGCAGTATTTT. Protein sequence: CASSLRGPLDTQYF.